This T cell receptor (beta chain) was identified in a study of T cell responses to AZD1222 COVID-19 vaccine. The CDR3 length is 17 residues. CDR1 and CDR2 (germline): ENHRY, SYGVKD. The germline V and J ends were trimmed by 3 bases and 2 bases, with 17 bases remaining between them. Study observations and caveats: Regions 160-218 and 743-854 dominated among vaccine-associated CD4 TCRs spanning spike. Baseline seropositives among AZD1222 recipients totaled only six.

Remarks on this clone: Its antigen is as yet unknown.

The method was immunoSEQ multiplex PCR; TCRdb's version includes in-frame clones alone and lacks a portion of them. The table lists about 60,000 clones, more than 65% of them singletons. The V gene is TRBV10-3, the J gene TRBJ1-5; possible D gene TRBD1, 6 bases. This clonotype was sampled from an adult in good health. The sequences come from peripheral blood, collected on day 0 of AZD1222 vaccination. The chain's CDR3 is CAISDKTGAGGNQPQHF. CDR3 DNA: TGTGCCATCAGTGACAAAACGGGGGCAGGTGGCAATCAGCCCCAGCATTTT.